These 3 T cell receptor beta chains came from one sample sequenced in a study of shared clonotypes between healthy human individuals. Clones were sequenced by immunoSEQ multiplex PCR, and TCRdb holds only the in-frame ones, with some missing. The sample yields about 2 million clones, approximately 94% seen once. The naive CD8 population came from CD45RO-negative cells selected for CCR7, without terminally differentiated effector memory CD45RA+ cells. The specimen was naive CD8+ T cells sorted from blood. The receptors were sampled from a man aged 18 to 30 in good health.

This chain connects TRBV29-1 to TRBJ2-5; TRBD2 is a possible D gene (5 bases). CDR1 SQVTM and CDR2 ANQGSEA come from the germline V gene. The CDR3 totals 13 residues. The germline V and J ends were trimmed by 5 bases and 5 bases, with 15 bases remaining between them. CDR3: CSVIGLGEETQYF. As DNA, the CDR3 is TGCAGCGTTATAGGGTTGGGAGAGGAGACCCAGTACTTC.

Details on this clone: Within the sample, other DNA sequences also encode this same CDR3. V and J are TRBV28 and TRBJ2-5, with D tentatively TRBD1 (6 bases). The germline V gene encodes CDR1 MDHEN and CDR2 SYDVKM. The CDR3 runs 14 residues. V gave up 5 bases and J gave up 5 bases, with 15 bases separating them. The CDR3 bases are TGTGCCAGCAGTCCCCCTGGGGGCCGGGAGACCCAGTACTTC. Protein product: CASSPPGGRETQYF. The variable domain in full, completed from reference TRBV28 and TRBJ2-5, reads DVKVTQSSRYLVKRTGEKVFLECVQDMDHENMFWYRQDPGLGLRLIYFSYDVKMKEKGDIPEGYSVSREKKERFSLILESASTNQTSMYLCASSPPGGRETQYFGPGTRLLVL.

For this clone: The same CDR3 also results from other DNA sequences found in this sample. V gene TRBV6-5 combines with J gene TRBJ2-7; 9 bases map to TRBD2. This CDR3 spans 14 amino acids. Trimming cost V 2 bases and J 4 bases; bases outside gene matches: 3. Germline V gene sequence: CDR1 MNHEY, CDR2 SVGAGI. The CDR3, as DNA: TGTGCCAGCAGTTACGGGCTAGCGGGGTACGAGCAGTACTTC. As protein: CASSYGLAGYEQYF.